The 21 T cell receptor beta chains presented below share a single source sample, sequenced in a study of cytomegalovirus exposure and HLA in healthy donors. The study ran its PCR with 60 Vbeta and 13 Jbeta primers. Clones were sequenced by immunoSEQ multiplex PCR, and TCRdb holds only the in-frame ones, with some missing. Of 200,000 to 250,000 clones in the sample, roughly 87% were seen once. Sequenced: PBMCs. All receptors derive from a woman between 35 and 50 years old in good health and CMV-seropositive.

V usage is TRBV2 and J usage is TRBJ2-5, with a possible D match to TRBD2 (6 bases). The CDR3 extends over 13 amino acids. CDR1 SNHLY and CDR2 FYNNEI come from the germline V gene. The V end was cut by 4 bases, the J end by 11 bases, with 17 bases between. CDR3 DNA sequence: TGTGCCAGCAGTGCGGGGACTCTGTGGGAGCAGTACTTC. The encoded protein is CASSAGTLWEQYF.

The CDR3: CASSLTGWATDTQYF. In DNA form, the CDR3 reads TGTGCCAGCAGTTTAACAGGGTGGGCCACAGATACGCAGTATTTT. This chain joins TRBV27 and TRBJ2-3; D is perhaps TRBD1 (6 bases). The CDR3 runs 15 residues. The V gene lost 2 bases and the J gene lost 2 bases, with 11 bases spanning the gap. The germline CDR1 and CDR2 sequences are MNHEY and SMNVEV (reference sequence).

The V and J genes are TRBV28 and TRBJ1-2, with TRBD1 matching 11 bases. Germline assignment: CDR1 MDHEN and CDR2 SYDVKM. V gave up 3 bases and J gave up 7 bases; unmatched junction bases: 1. The CDR3 extends over 13 amino acids. CDR3: CASSLGQGVGYTF. The CDR3 coding sequence is TGTGCCAGCAGTTTGGGACAGGGGGTTGGCTACACCTTC.

This sequence joins TRBV7-9 and TRBJ2-3; 13 bases align to TRBD2. The CDR3 covers 15 residues. V gave up 2 bases and J gave up 4 bases; unmatched junction bases: 0. The germline gives CDR1 SEHNR, CDR2 FQNEAQ (reference sequence). The CDR3 DNA reads TGTGCCAGCAGCTTAACTAGCGGGAGGGCAGATACGCAGTATTTT. It translates to CASSLTSGRADTQYF. The variable domain in full, with the rest retrieved from reference TRBV7-9 and TRBJ2-3, is DTGVSQNPRHKITKRGQNVTFRCDPISEHNRLYWYRQTLGQGPEFLTYFQNEAQLEKSRLLSDRFSAERPKGSFSTLEIQRTEQGDSAMYLCASSLTSGRADTQYFGPGTRLTVL.

The chain links TRBV7-9 to TRBJ1-1; D unresolved. The CDR3 length is 13 residues. The germline V gene has CDR1 SEHNR and CDR2 FQNEAQ (reference sequence). V lost 5 bases, J lost 3 bases, and 10 bases lay in between. This chain's CDR3 is CASSPSFDTEAFF. The DNA of the CDR3 is TGTGCCAGCAGCCCGTCCTTCGACACTGAAGCTTTCTTT.

This chain links TRBV7-2 with TRBJ2-3, with TRBD2 matching over 14 bases. Germline CDR1 reads SGHTA; CDR2 reads FQGNSA. V was pared by 5 bases and J by 6 bases, with 10 bases of the junction left unmatched. The CDR3 is made up of 17 amino acids. The CDR3 loop reads CASSILGTSGGMDTQYF. CDR3 bases: TGTGCCAGCAGCATCCTTGGGACTAGCGGGGGTATGGATACGCAGTATTTT.

The chain combines TRBV30 with TRBJ1-4; D is unresolved. Trimming took off 2 bases at V and 1 base at J, with 11 bases between the two ends. Germline CDR1 is GTSNPN and CDR2 is SVGIG (reference sequence). The CDR3 has 15 residues. The CDR3 DNA reads as TGTGCCTGGAGTACCCCCAGGCTAACTAATGAAAAACTGTTTTTT. It encodes CAWSTPRLTNEKLFF. Supplemented by reference TRBV30 and TRBJ1-4, the full variable domain reads SQTIHQWPATLVQPVGSPLSLECTVEGTSNPNLYWYRQAAGRGLQLLFYSVGIGQISSEVPQNLSASRPQDRQFILSSKKLLLSDSGFYLCAWSTPRLTNEKLFFGSGTQLSVL.

The rearrangement joins TRBV7-6 to TRBJ1-6; 9 bases align to TRBD1. The CDR3 totals 14 residues. Unmatched junction bases numbered 11, after V lost 5 bases and J lost 15 bases. The germline V gene encodes CDR1 SGHVS and CDR2 FNYEAQ. For the CDR3, the DNA is TGTGCCAGCAGCCAAAGGGTAGAGGGACAGGGCCTCCACTTT. Protein product: CASSQRVEGQGLHF.

This clone was seen more than once but under ten times. This rearrangement joins TRBV4-1 to TRBJ2-5; 7 bases match TRBD1. Germline assignment: CDR1 MGHRA and CDR2 YSYEKL. The ends lost 4 bases at V and 3 bases at J; junction bases unmatched: 5. The CDR3 has 14 residues. The CDR3 loop is CASSRAGQEETQYF. The CDR3 DNA sequence: TGCGCCAGCAGCCGCGCAGGACAGGAAGAGACCCAGTACTTC.

The genes are TRBV7-6 and TRBJ2-2; 10 bases align to TRBD2. Germline CDR1 is SGHVS and CDR2 is FNYEAQ. Unmatched junction bases numbered 1, after V lost 1 base and J lost 5 bases. The CDR3 length is 15 residues. The CDR3 is CASSLGTSGTGELFF. The CDR3 DNA reads as TGTGCCAGCAGCTTAGGGACTAGCGGAACCGGGGAGCTGTTTTTT.

V gene TRBV4-3 combines with J gene TRBJ2-7, with 7 bases that match TRBD1. The CDR3 length is 15 residues. V trimming: 1 base; J trimming: 3 bases; junction bases outside the gene matches: 6. The germline V gene has CDR1 LGHNA and CDR2 YSLEER. DNA for the CDR3: TGCGCCAGCAGCCAAGGTATGGGACAGCTCTACGAGCAGTACTTC. Encoded protein: CASSQGMGQLYEQYF.

The chain employs TRBV30 and TRBJ2-2; D possibly corresponds to TRBD1 (6 bases). Germline V gives CDR1 GTSNPN, CDR2 SVGIG (reference sequence). Trimming removed 8 bases at V and 1 base at J, with 14 bases between. The CDR3 consists of 14 residues. CDR3 amino acids: CAAGGQRNTGELFF. The CDR3 bases are TGTGCCGCGGGTGGACAGCGGAACACCGGGGAGCTGTTTTTT.

The J gene is TRBJ2-1, the V gene TRBV10-1, with TRBD1 identical over 11 bases. From germline, CDR1 is WNHNN and CDR2 SYGVQD (reference sequence). V lost 5 bases and J lost 4; bases outside the gene matches: 7. The CDR3 is made up of 16 amino acids. The CDR3 loop reads CASSPPGQGGYNEQFF. The CDR3 bases are TGCGCCAGCAGTCCCCCGGGACAGGGGGGATACAATGAGCAGTTCTTC.

In nucleotides, the CDR3 is TGTGCCAGCACCCCTCCTAGCGGTGGTACCTACGAGCAGTACTTC. Translated: CASTPPSGGTYEQYF. The rearrangement uses TRBV6-5 and TRBJ2-5; 7 bases align to TRBD2. The end of the DNA aligns better with TRBJ2-7, so the J call may be wrong. CDR1 is MNHEY and CDR2 is SVGAGI in the germline V gene. The CDR3 has 15 residues.

The rearrangement uses TRBV9 and TRBJ2-7; TRBD2 might be the D (6 bases). V lost 0 bases and J lost 6, with 7 bases in between. The CDR3 consists of 12 residues. CDR1 is SGDLS, CDR2 YYNGEE, per germline. The CDR3 region is CASSVDGGEQYF. DNA for the CDR3: TGTGCCAGCAGCGTAGACGGGGGCGAGCAGTACTTC.

This rearrangement joins TRBV28 to TRBJ1-2; no definite D call. Per germline, CDR1 MDHEN and CDR2 SYDVKM. With 6 bases removed from V and 4 bases from J, the gap between germline ends came to 12 bases. The CDR3 runs to 13 residues. CDR3: CASRTSELYGYTF. For the CDR3, the DNA is TGTGCCAGCAGAACCTCGGAGCTCTATGGCTACACCTTC.

There are a few counts of this clone. The rearrangement links TRBV5-1 to TRBJ2-7; D gene ambiguous. This CDR3 has 14 amino acids. Germline CDR1 SGHRS, CDR2 YFSETQ. V was trimmed by 0 bases and J by 2 bases, leaving 9 bases between them. The CDR3, as DNA: TGCGCCAGCAGCTTGGCCCAGGATACCTACGAGCAGTACTTC. Translated, it gives CASSLAQDTYEQYF.

This chain uses TRBV9 with TRBJ2-2, with D possibly matching TRBD1 (5 bases). V lost 1 base and J lost 8, with 12 bases in between. The V gene's germline CDR1 is SGDLS and CDR2 YYNGEE. The CDR3 totals 14 residues. The CDR3 protein is CASSVRADSGELFF. The CDR3 bases are TGTGCCAGCAGCGTAAGAGCCGACAGTGGGGAGCTGTTTTTT.

DNA of the CDR3: TGTGCCAGCAGCGATCCGGGACATGGCACAGATACGCAGTATTTT. Protein product: CASSDPGHGTDTQYF. The chain links TRBV27 to TRBJ2-3; D may be TRBD1 (6 bases). Trimming took off 6 bases at V and 1 base at J, with 14 bases between the two ends. The germline V gene has CDR1 MNHEY and CDR2 SMNVEV (reference sequence). CDR3 size: 15 residues.

The chain is built from TRBV5-4 and TRBJ2-5, with TRBD2 as a possible D gene (5 bases). The CDR3 runs 13 residues. V was shortened by 0 bases and J by 7 bases, with 10 bases between the two germline ends. Per germline, CDR1 SGHNT and CDR2 YYREEE (reference sequence). The CDR3 DNA reads TGTGCCAGCAGCTTGGATGAAGGGAGGACCCAGTACTTC. Amino acid sequence: CASSLDEGRTQYF.

This clone has only one observation. The junction differs from germline at one of its ends, possibly a read error. The rearrangement links TRBV5-1 to TRBJ2-7; 7 bases are a match to TRBD1. The germline V gene has CDR1 SGHRS and CDR2 YFSETQ. The CDR3 length is 15 residues. The CDR3 sequence: CASSLGTTGSYEQYF. Written as DNA, the CDR3 is TGCGCCAGCAGTTTGGGAACGACAGGGAGCTACGAGCAGTACTTC. Looking up the rest from reference TRBV5-1 and TRBJ2-7 gives the full variable domain: KAGVTQTPRYLIKTRGQQVTLSCSPISGHRSVSWYQQTPGQGLQFLFEYFSETQRNKGNFPGRFSGRQFSNSRSEMNVSTLELGDSALYLCASSLGTTGSYEQYFGPGTRLTVT.